This T cell receptor (beta chain) was identified in a study of T cells in Graves' hyperthyroidism and ophthalmopathy. Study information: Sampling of peripheral blood happened at initial diagnosis, prior to any treatment.

The sample holds many counts of this clonotype. The target antigen is unknown. The study, taken as a whole, reports: Blood also held most thyroid clonotypes expanded beyond 0.001.

This CDR3 spans 14 amino acids. V was cut by 6 bases and J by 2 bases, with 14 bases left in between. The germline CDR1 and CDR2 sequences are KGHSH and LQKENI. Stable disease denoted Graves' hyperthyroidism without ophthalmopathy progression within 18 months. TCR beta CDR3 sequences were amplified from RNA transcripts. A set of HTBI primers served as the primers for a first-round RT-PCR of the TCR CDR3. Via MiXCR, TCRdb re-called the multiplex PCR reads, giving one row per CDR3 protein. Found here are 210,000 or so distinct CDR3 sequences, 15% to 20% of them singletons; the top ten hold around 50%. The clonotype comes from a man in his forties or fifties with Graves' hyperthyroidism. The V gene is TRBV18, the J gene TRBJ2-7; maybe TRBD1 (6 bases). The specimen sequenced was blood. DNA of the CDR3: TGTGCCAGCTCCCCAGGACAGACAACCTACGAGCAGTACTTC. Amino acids: CASSPGQTTYEQYF.